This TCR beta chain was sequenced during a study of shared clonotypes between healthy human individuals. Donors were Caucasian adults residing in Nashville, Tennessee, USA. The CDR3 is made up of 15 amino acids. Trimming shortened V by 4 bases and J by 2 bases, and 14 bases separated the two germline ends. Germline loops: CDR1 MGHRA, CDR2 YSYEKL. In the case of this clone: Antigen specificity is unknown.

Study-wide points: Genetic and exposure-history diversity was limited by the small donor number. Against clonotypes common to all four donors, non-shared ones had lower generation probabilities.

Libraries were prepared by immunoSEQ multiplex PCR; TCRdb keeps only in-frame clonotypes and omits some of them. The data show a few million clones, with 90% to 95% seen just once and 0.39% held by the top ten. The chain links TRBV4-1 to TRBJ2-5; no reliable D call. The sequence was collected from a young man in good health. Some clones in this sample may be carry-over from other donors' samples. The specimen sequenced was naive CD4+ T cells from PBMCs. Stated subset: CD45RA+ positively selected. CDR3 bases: TGCGCCAGCAGCCTAGAAACGACTTTACAAGAGACCCAGTACTTC. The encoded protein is CASSLETTLQETQYF.